This T cell receptor (beta chain) emerged from a study of blood T cell repertoires in COVID-19. The CDR3 spans 15 residues. V shed 1 base and J shed 2 bases, with 9 bases lying between them. CDR1 is LNHNV, CDR2 YYDKDF, per germline (reference sequence). Assay used: immunoSEQ multiplex PCR; TCRdb lists only in-frame clones, some missing. The sample lists approximately 180,000 clones, around 89% occurring once. This TCR derives from a human donor in a cohort sampled during active COVID-19. Sequencing was done on a sample of peripheral blood. The chain has TRBV15 and TRBJ2-1, with TRBD1 as a possible D gene (5 bases). CDR3 residues: CATSRAQDPYNEQFF. The CDR3 DNA follows: TGTGCCACCAGCAGAGCACAGGACCCCTACAATGAGCAGTTCTTC.